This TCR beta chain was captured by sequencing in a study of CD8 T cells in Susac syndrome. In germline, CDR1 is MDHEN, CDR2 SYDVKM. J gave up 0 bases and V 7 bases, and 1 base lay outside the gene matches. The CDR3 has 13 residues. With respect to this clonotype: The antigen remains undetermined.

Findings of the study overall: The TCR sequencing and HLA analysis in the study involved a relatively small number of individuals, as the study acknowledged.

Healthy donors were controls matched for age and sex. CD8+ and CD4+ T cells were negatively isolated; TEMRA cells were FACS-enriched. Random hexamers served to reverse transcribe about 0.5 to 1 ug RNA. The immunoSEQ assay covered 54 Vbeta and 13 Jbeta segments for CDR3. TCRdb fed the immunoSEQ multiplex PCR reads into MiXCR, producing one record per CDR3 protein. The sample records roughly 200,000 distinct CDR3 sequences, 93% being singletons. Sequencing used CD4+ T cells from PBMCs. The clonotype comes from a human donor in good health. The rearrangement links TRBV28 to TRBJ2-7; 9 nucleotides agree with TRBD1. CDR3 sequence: CASTTGGSYEQYV. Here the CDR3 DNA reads TGTGCCAGCACGACAGGGGGCTCCTACGAGCAGTACGTC.